This T cell receptor (beta chain) was profiled in a study of T-cell memory formation after mild COVID-19. Trimming took 4 bases from V and 12 from J; bases not matched to a gene: 8. The germline V gene has CDR1 SGDLS and CDR2 YYNGEE. The CDR3 totals 14 residues. This clonotype has only a few counts. What it recognizes is unknown. Findings and limits, study-wide: Cross-reactive memory seemingly joined, as some responding clones were found in pre-infection memory. Mainly CM and EM harbored the contracting CD4+ clones; mainly EMRA harbored the CD8+ ones.

TCRdb re-called the 5' RACE reads through MiXCR, storing one row per CDR3 protein. The table lists more than 300,000 distinct CDR3 sequences, roughly 19% of them singletons. Material for sequencing was PBMCs or a T cell subset sorted from them (not recorded which). The receptor was isolated from a man aged 18 to 30 who had mild COVID-19 (a few samples of this study predate the infection). Cell type and time point are not known. The chain uses TRBV9 and TRBJ1-6; 9 positions match TRBD1. CDR3 sequence (DNA): TGTGCCAGCAGCACCGGGACAGGGCGGGAACCCCTCCACTTT. Translated, it gives CASSTGTGREPLHF.